The clone carrying this TCR beta chain was picked up one time. This sample is part of a study of blood T cell repertoires in COVID-19. About the study: PBMCs, B-cell-depleted T cells, or T cells were the source of the cDNA or gDNA that made up the material.

TCRdb's table, derived via immunoSEQ multiplex PCR, lists solely in-frame clones and lacks some. The data contain under 200,000 clones, approximately 86% of them singletons. The CDR3 is made up of 16 amino acids. With 7 bases clipped from V and 1 base from J, the junction kept 8 bases outside the gene matches. Germline V gives CDR1 MGHRA, CDR2 YSYEKL. Enrolment of Seattle patients took place during active infection, and they were followed longitudinally. The gene calls are TRBV4-1 and TRBJ2-2, with 8 positions matching TRBD1. The specimen sequenced was peripheral blood. The clonotype comes from an elderly woman with COVID-19, enrolled during active disease. The CDR3 nucleotides are TGCGCCAGCAAGAACTCAGGGGGCCGGAACACCGGGGAGCTGTTTTTT. It yields the protein CASKNSGGRNTGELFF.